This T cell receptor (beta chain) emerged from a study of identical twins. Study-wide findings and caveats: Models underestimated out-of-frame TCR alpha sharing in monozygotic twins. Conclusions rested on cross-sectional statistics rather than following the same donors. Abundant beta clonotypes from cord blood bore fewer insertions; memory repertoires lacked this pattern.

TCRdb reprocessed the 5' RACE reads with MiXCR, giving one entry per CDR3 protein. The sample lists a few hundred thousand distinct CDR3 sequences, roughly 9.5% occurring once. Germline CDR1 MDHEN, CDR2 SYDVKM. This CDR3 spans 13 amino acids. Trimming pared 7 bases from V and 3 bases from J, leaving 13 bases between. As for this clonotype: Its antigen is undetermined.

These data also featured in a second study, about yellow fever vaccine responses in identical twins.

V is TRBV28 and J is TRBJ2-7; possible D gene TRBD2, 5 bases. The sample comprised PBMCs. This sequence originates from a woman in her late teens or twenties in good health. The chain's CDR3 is CASNPSGDYEQYF. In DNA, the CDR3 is TGTGCCAGCAACCCCTCCGGGGACTACGAGCAGTACTTC.